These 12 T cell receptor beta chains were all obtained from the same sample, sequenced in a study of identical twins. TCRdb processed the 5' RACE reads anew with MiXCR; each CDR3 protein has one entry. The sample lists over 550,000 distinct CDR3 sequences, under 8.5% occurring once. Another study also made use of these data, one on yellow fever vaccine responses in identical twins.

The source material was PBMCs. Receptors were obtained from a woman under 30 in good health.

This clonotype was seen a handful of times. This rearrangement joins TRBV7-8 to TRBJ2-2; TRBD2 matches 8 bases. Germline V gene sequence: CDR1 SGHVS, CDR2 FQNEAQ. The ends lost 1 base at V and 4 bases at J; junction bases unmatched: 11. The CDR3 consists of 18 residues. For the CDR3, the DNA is TGTGCCAGCAGCTTAGGAAGACGAGTAGCGGGAATCACCGGGGAGCTGTTTTTT. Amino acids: CASSLGRRVAGITGELFF.

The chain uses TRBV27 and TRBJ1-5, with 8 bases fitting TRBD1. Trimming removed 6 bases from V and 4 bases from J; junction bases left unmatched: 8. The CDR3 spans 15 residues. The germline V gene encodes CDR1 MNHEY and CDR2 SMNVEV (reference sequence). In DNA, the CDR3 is TGTGCCAGCAGACAGACAGGGGTAGGAAATCAGCCCCAGCATTTT. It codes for CASRQTGVGNQPQHF.

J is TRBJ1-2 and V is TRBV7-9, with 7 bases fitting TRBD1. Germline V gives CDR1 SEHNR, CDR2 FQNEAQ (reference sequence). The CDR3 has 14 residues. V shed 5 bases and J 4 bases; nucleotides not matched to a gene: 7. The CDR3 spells CASSRSQGLYGYTF. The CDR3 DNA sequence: TGTGCCAGCAGCCGGTCACAGGGGCTCTATGGCTACACCTTC.

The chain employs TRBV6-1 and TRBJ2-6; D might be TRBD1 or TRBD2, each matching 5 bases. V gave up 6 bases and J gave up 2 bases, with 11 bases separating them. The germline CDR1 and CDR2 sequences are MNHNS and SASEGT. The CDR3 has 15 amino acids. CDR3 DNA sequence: TGTGCCAGCAGGATATGGGGGACTGGGGCCAACGTCCTGACTTTC. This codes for CASRIWGTGANVLTF.

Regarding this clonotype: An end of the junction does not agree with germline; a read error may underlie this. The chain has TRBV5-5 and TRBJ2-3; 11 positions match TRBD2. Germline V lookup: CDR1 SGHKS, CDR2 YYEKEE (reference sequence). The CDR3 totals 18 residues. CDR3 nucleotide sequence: TGTGCCAGCAGCTTACCGACTAGCGGGGCCCCTAGCACAGACACGCAGTATTTT. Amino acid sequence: CASSLPTSGAPSTDTQYF.

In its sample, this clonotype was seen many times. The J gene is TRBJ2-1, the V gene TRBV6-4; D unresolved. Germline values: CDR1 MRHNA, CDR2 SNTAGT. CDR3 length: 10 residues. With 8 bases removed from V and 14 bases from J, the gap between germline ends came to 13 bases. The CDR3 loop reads CASPYHGKFF. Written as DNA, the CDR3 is TGTGCCAGCCCGTACCATGGAAAGTTCTTC.

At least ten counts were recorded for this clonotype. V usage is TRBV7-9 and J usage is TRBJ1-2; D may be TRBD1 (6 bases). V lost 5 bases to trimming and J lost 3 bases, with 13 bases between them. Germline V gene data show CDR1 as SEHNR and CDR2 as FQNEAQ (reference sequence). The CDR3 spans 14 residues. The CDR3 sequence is CASSPPRGDYGYTF. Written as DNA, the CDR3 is TGTGCCAGCAGCCCCCCCAGGGGTGACTATGGCTACACCTTC.

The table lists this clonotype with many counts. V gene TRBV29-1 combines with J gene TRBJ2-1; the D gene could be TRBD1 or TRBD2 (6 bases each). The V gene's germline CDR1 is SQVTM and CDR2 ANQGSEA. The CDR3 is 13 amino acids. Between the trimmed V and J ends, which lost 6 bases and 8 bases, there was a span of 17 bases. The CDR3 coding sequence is TGCAGCGTGATAGGGGGGCAATGGGATGAGCAGTTCTTC. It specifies CSVIGGQWDEQFF.

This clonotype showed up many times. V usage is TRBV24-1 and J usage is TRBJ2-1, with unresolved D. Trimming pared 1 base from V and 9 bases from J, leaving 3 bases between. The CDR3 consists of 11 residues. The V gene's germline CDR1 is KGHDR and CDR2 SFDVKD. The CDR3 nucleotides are TGTGCCACCAGTGATTTTGGTGAGCAGTTCTTC. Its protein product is CATSDFGEQFF.

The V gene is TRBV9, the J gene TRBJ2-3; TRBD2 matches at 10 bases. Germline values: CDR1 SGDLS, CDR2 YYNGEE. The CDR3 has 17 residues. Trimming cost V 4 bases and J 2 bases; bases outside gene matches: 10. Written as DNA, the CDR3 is TGTGCCAGCAGCATAGCTATACTAGCGGGGCACACAGATACGCAGTATTTT. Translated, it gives CASSIAILAGHTDTQYF.

The CDR3 here is CASSPGQVAYEQYV. As DNA, the CDR3 is TGTGCCAGCAGCCCGGGACAGGTCGCCTACGAGCAGTACGTC. The chain employs TRBV6-1 and TRBJ2-7, with 8 positions matching TRBD1. Trimming removed 6 bases from V and 2 bases from J; junction bases left unmatched: 6. Germline CDR1 reads MNHNS; CDR2 reads SASEGT. The CDR3 runs to 14 residues.

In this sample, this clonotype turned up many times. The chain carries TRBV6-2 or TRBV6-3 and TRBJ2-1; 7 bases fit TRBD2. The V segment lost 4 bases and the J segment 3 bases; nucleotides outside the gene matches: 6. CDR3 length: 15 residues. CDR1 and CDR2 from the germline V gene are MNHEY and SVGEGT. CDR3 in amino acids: CASSLEGGFYNEQFF. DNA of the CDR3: TGTGCCAGCAGTTTAGAGGGAGGGTTCTACAATGAGCAGTTCTTC.